Following are 19 T cell receptor beta chains from one sample sequenced in a study of CD8 T cells in ankylosing spondylitis. Antigens of these TCRs are unknown. Broader study findings: A TCR beta motif made of eight highly homologous variants seemed typical of ankylosing spondylitis blood.

TCRdb used MiXCR to reprocess the 5' RACE reads, holding one entry per CDR3 protein. Among a few hundred thousand distinct CDR3 sequences listed, approximately 17% were seen once. Specimen: blood, either unsorted or a sorted T cell fraction (not recorded which). These receptors all stem from a male donor with ankylosing spondylitis.

This clonotype was seen a handful of times. The chain has TRBV6-1 and TRBJ1-4; 8 nucleotides line up with TRBD1. Germline V gene data show CDR1 as MNHNS and CDR2 as SASEGT. V lost 6 bases, J lost 8 bases, and 8 bases stayed unmatched. The CDR3 runs to 14 residues. This chain's CDR3 is CASRSSTGDEKLFF. CDR3 DNA sequence: TGTGCCAGCAGGTCTTCGACAGGGGACGAAAAACTGTTTTTT.

This clonotype was recorded a few times. The chain couples TRBV20-1 to TRBJ1-5, with D tentatively TRBD1 (5 bases). Between the trimmed V and J ends, which lost 4 bases and 1 base, there was a span of 17 bases. The CDR3 runs to 16 residues. Germline V lookup: CDR1 DFQATT, CDR2 SNEGSKA (reference sequence). CDR3 DNA: TGCAGTGCTATGGGGTTTCGGGGCACAAGCAATCAGCCCCAGCATTTT. Residues: CSAMGFRGTSNQPQHF.

This clonotype occurred a few times. The gene calls are TRBV24-1 and TRBJ2-7; 12 bases fit TRBD1. Germline trimming cut 4 bases from V and 7 bases from J; bases unmatched to any gene: 7. Germline-derived CDR1 and CDR2 are KGHDR and SFDVKD. This CDR3 is built from 15 residues. In nucleotides, the CDR3 is TGTGCCACCAGTGACGGGGGACAGGGGGCGCGGGAGCAGTACTTC. It codes for CATSDGGQGAREQYF.

This clonotype was detected only a few times. The chain joins TRBV7-6 to TRBJ1-3; D uncertain. Germline V gene sequence: CDR1 SGHVS, CDR2 FNYEAQ. Trimming took off 2 bases at V and 0 bases at J, with 14 bases between the two ends. The CDR3 consists of 17 residues. In nucleotides, the CDR3 is TGTGCCAGCAGCTTAATCGAACCGGGGTTCTCTGGAAACACCATATATTTT. Encoded protein: CASSLIEPGFSGNTIYF.

The chain has TRBV6-2 or TRBV6-3 and TRBJ2-3; the D gene is possibly TRBD2 (6 bases). This CDR3 is built from 18 residues. V was trimmed by 2 bases and J by 3 bases, leaving 21 bases between them. Germline V gene lookup returns CDR1 MNHEY and CDR2 SVGEGT. CDR3 DNA: TGTGCCAGCAGTTACATTACCGGGGGACCTCATCCAACAGATACGCAGTATTTT. Its protein is CASSYITGGPHPTDTQYF.

The rearrangement uses TRBV6-5 and TRBJ2-7; D perhaps matches TRBD2 (6 bases). The CDR3 has 15 amino acids. The V and J ends lost 4 bases and 2 bases respectively, with 15 bases between them. The germline gives CDR1 MNHEY, CDR2 SVGAGI. Written as DNA, the CDR3 is TGTGCCAGCAGTTGGGCGGTGGGGGGTCCCTACGAGCAGTACTTC. It yields the protein CASSWAVGGPYEQYF.

The table lists this clonotype with a few counts. This chain joins TRBV20-1 and TRBJ2-5; TRBD1 agrees at 11 bases. Germline assignment: CDR1 DFQATT and CDR2 SNEGSKA (reference sequence). V trimming: 7 bases; J trimming: 5 bases; junction bases outside the gene matches: 9. The CDR3 length is 14 residues. The CDR3 is CSGIRDRGVETQYF. CDR3 nucleotides: TGCAGTGGAATAAGGGACAGGGGGGTTGAGACCCAGTACTTC.

The CDR3 sequence is CASSLNTKTGKGDTEAFF. In DNA form, the CDR3 reads TGTGCCAGCTCACTCAACACAAAAACAGGGAAAGGGGACACTGAAGCTTTCTTT. The gene calls are TRBV18 and TRBJ1-1; tentatively, D is TRBD1 (6 bases). Trimming cost V 4 bases and J 3 bases, with 24 bases left between them. Germline-derived CDR1 and CDR2 are KGHSH and LQKENI. The CDR3 is 18 amino acids.

The rearrangement joins TRBV5-1 to TRBJ2-3; D gene ambiguous. The CDR3 has 14 amino acids. V lost 0 bases to trimming and J lost 0 bases, with 5 bases between them. Germline CDR1 is SGHRS and CDR2 is YFSETQ. In DNA form, the CDR3 reads TGCGCCAGCAGCTTGGTAAGAAGCACAGATACGCAGTATTTT. Its translation is CASSLVRSTDTQYF.

The chain combines TRBV18 with TRBJ1-2; D gene unclear. The CDR3 contains 17 residues. The V and J ends lost 0 bases and 7 bases respectively, with 21 bases between them. From germline, CDR1 is KGHSH and CDR2 LQKENI. The DNA for the CDR3 is TGTGCCAGCTCACCACCGTGGGGAACCGGGAACTTGGGTGGCTACACCTTC. Protein: CASSPPWGTGNLGGYTF.

This clonotype was observed a handful of times. The gene calls are TRBV10-3 and TRBJ2-3, with 8 positions matching TRBD2. Germline CDR1 and CDR2: ENHRY and SYGVKD. V shed 5 bases, J shed 0 bases, and the junction held 7 bases outside the gene matches. The CDR3 loop spans 16 amino acids. The CDR3 reads CAISSGGGVSTDTQYF. The CDR3 DNA reads as TGTGCCATCAGTAGCGGGGGTGGCGTGAGCACAGATACGCAGTATTTT.

This clonotype was seen at least ten times. V is TRBV12-3 or TRBV12-4 and J is TRBJ2-1, with 7 bases matching TRBD1. This CDR3 region has 15 residues. With 3 bases clipped from V and 7 bases from J, the junction kept 9 bases outside the gene matches. CDR3 residues: CASSFNGQAPNEQFF. DNA of the CDR3: TGTGCCAGCAGTTTTAACGGACAGGCTCCGAATGAGCAGTTCTTC.

V usage is TRBV6-5 and J usage is TRBJ2-7, with no clear D. The CDR3 spans 13 residues. The V gene's germline CDR1 is MNHEY and CDR2 SVGAGI. V was clipped by 0 bases and J by 3 bases, with 6 bases between them. The CDR3 spells CASSYSIGYEQYF. The DNA of the CDR3 is TGTGCCAGCAGTTACTCGATAGGCTACGAGCAGTACTTC.

The chain carries TRBV20-1 and TRBJ2-7; D might be TRBD2 (6 bases). The CDR3 consists of 14 residues. Germline V gene data show CDR1 as DFQATT and CDR2 as SNEGSKA (reference sequence). The V end was cut by 3 bases, the J end by 1 base, with 13 bases between. The CDR3 DNA reads as TGCAGTGCTAGGGTGGAGGGGAAATCCTACGAGCAGTACTTC. Translating it yields CSARVEGKSYEQYF.

This clonotype has a handful of counts. The gene calls are TRBV29-1 and TRBJ2-7; D may be TRBD2 (5 bases). V lost 3 bases, J lost 5 bases, and 11 bases lay in between. The CDR3 sequence is 12 residues long. CDR1 and CDR2 from the germline V gene are SQVTM and ANQGSEA. Here the CDR3 reads CSVDEGSDEQYF. Written as DNA, the CDR3 is TGCAGCGTTGATGAGGGATCGGACGAGCAGTACTTC.

This clonotype was seen a few times. The gene calls are TRBV18 and TRBJ1-3, with 7 positions matching TRBD1. The CDR3 extends over 15 amino acids. J lost 1 base, V lost 5 bases, and 5 bases had no gene match. CDR1 is KGHSH and CDR2 is LQKENI in the germline V gene. The chain's CDR3 is CASSTGQPSGNTIYF. CDR3 DNA sequence: TGTGCCAGCTCAACGGGACAGCCTTCTGGAAACACCATATATTTT.

V gene TRBV7-9 combines with J gene TRBJ2-1, with 11 bases that match TRBD1. This CDR3 contains 16 residues. Germline V CDR1 and CDR2: SEHNR, FQNEAQ (reference sequence). With 5 bases clipped from V and 4 bases from J, the junction kept 7 bases outside the gene matches. CDR3 in DNA: TGTGCCAGCAGCAGATTTGGGACAGGGGGATACAATGAGCAGTTCTTC. Its translation: CASSRFGTGGYNEQFF.

This clonotype was picked up a small number of times. This chain's CDR3 is CASSVGQPGAYEQYF. In DNA, the CDR3 is TGTGCCAGCAGCGTAGGACAGCCAGGGGCCTACGAGCAGTACTTC. V and J are TRBV7-2 and TRBJ2-7, with D possibly being TRBD1 (6 bases). The CDR3 has 15 residues. CDR1 is SGHTA and CDR2 is FQGNSA in the germline V gene. Trimming took 5 bases from V and 2 from J, leaving 16 bases between them.

The chain links TRBV7-4 to TRBJ2-5; D remains unclear. This CDR3 is 17 amino acids long. Germline V gives CDR1 SGHVT, CDR2 SQSDAQ. The V end was cut by 7 bases, the J end by 7 bases, with 28 bases between. The CDR3 region is CASIDPMVQRPFLTQYF. The CDR3 DNA reads TGTGCCAGCATCGATCCAATGGTGCAGCGACCTTTTCTGACCCAGTACTTC.